This T cell receptor (beta chain) was retrieved from a study of early T cells in non-severe SARS-CoV-2 infection. Germline V gene lookup returns CDR1 SQVTM and CDR2 ANQGSEA. This CDR3 comprises 11 residues. Remarks on this clonotype: Its antigen is not known.

The TCR library protocol attached unique molecular identifiers to the individual cDNA molecules. One entry per CDR3 protein, called by TCRdb with MiXCR from the 5' RACE reads. Here the sample spans roughly 48,000 distinct CDR3 sequences, 8% being singletons. Study-wide results and caveats: Matching against VDJdb likely underestimated virus-specific expansions, favoring anti-spike CD8.

This rearrangement joins TRBV29-1 to TRBJ1-2, with D perhaps matching TRBD1 (5 bases). The receptor comes from an adult who was a healthcare worker with PCR-confirmed SARS-CoV-2 infection or an uninfected control (not recorded which). The sequenced material came from whole blood. Written as DNA, the CDR3 is TGCAGTGTAGGGGTGGGCTATGGCTACACCTTC. Its translation is CSVGVGYGYTF.